This record looks at one T cell receptor (beta chain) sequence and its context. This clonotype came up many times. The target of this receptor is not known. No much larger clone is present one base from it, and per-base qualities are unavailable. This specimen comes from a study of T-cell reconstitution after alpha-beta-depleted transplantation in children (dated by TCRdb to 2015 to 2016). Some background on the complete study: The study quantitatively tracked T-cell immune reconstitution after TCRalphabeta/CD19-depleted allogeneic hematopoietic cell transplantation in children using TCR repertoire profiling. Beyond this particular receptor, the publication reports: The apparently early recovery of alphabetaT-cell counts about two months after transplant reportedly depended on only several hundred rapidly expanded clones that came from non-depleted graft cells. In some patients, the high TCRbeta diversity seen at day 60 was put down to recipient T cells and intrathymic progenitors that had survived conditioning. Over the following months the frequencies of hyperexpanded clones went down, and after one year T-cell counts and TCRbeta diversity were mostly credited to newly produced T cells.

Interpreted using the paper, the treatment or condition label stands for: allogeneic hematopoietic cell transplantation with graft depleted of TCRalphabeta T cells and CD19 B cells. Transplant recipients were children who received TCRalphabeta/CD19-depleted allogeneic hematopoietic cell grafts. The CDR1 and CDR2 encoded by the germline V gene are SGHAT and FQNNGV. Including the terminal cysteine and phenylalanine, the CDR3 comprises 15 residues. Kept here is only the CDR3 DNA, which spans 45 bases and is read in frame from base 1. The V end loses 3 bases and the J end loses 3 bases, and a stretch of 12 bases separates them. The library came from PCR. Sequencing relied on an Illumina HiSeq 2500. Molecular barcoding was employed in the preparation of TCR libraries, with unique molecular identifiers being used to normalize TCRbeta repertoire quantification. TCRdb redid the processing of the public reads, applying fastp at Q25 and MiXCR, and retained in-frame beta chains. CDR3 protein sequences are deduplicated, and each keeps its most common genes and DNA. For this sample there are fewer than 700,000 distinct CDR3 sequences; 23% appear just once. The top ten hold about 14% of the sample.

The chain is assembled from TRBV11-2 and TRBJ2-1, with the D gene call left open. This material consisted of PBMCs, mostly from graft donor cells, taken 360 days after TCRalphabeta/CD19-depleted stem cell transplant. The TCR comes from a boy less than two years old who had a stem cell transplant for acute myeloid leukemia, so the T cells may come from the graft donor. The bases read TGTGCCAGCAGCTTGACGGGCAGTCTCTACAATGAGCAGTTCTTC. This is translated as CASSLTGSLYNEQFF.